Each of the 24 T cell receptor beta chains below was sequenced from the same sample in a study of shared clonotypes between healthy human individuals. Measured with immunoSEQ multiplex PCR; TCRdb has only the in-frame clones, and not every one. The sample lists 1,500,000 or so clones, about 98.5% seen once, with approximately 0.38% in the top ten. Sample: naive CD4+ T cells sorted from blood. Stated subset: CD45RA+ positively selected. The receptor source for this set is a man aged 25 to 40 in good health.

This clone has a single count. The gene calls are TRBV6-5 and TRBJ2-2; D is possibly TRBD2 (6 bases). The length of the CDR3 is 14 residues. The germline CDR1 and CDR2 sequences are MNHEY and SVGAGI. The germline V and J ends were trimmed by 6 bases and 1 base, with 9 bases remaining between them. The CDR3 DNA reads as TGTGCCAGCAGCATTAGCGGGAACACCGGGGAGCTGTTTTTT. It yields the protein CASSISGNTGELFF.

The rearrangement joins TRBV7-9 to TRBJ1-1; no firm D call. Germline assignment: CDR1 SEHNR and CDR2 FQNEAQ (reference sequence). The CDR3 is 14 residues long. Trimming pared 7 bases from V and 7 bases from J, leaving 19 bases between. The chain's CDR3 is CASTSTTVQREAFF. CDR3 DNA sequence: TGTGCCAGCACCTCAACTACGGTACAGCGTGAAGCTTTCTTT.

This clone was observed once. The genes are TRBV9 and TRBJ1-1; no clear D gene. The V and J ends lost 0 bases and 3 bases respectively, with 9 bases between them. This CDR3 region has 14 residues. Germline V gene lookup returns CDR1 SGDLS and CDR2 YYNGEE. As DNA, the CDR3 is TGTGCCAGCAGCGTAGACGTCAGACACACTGAAGCTTTCTTT. Protein sequence: CASSVDVRHTEAFF.

The V gene is TRBV10-3, the J gene TRBJ2-2; D is possibly TRBD2 (6 bases). This CDR3 has 16 residues. CDR1 and CDR2 from the germline V gene are ENHRY and SYGVKD. Trimming took 4 bases from V and 3 from J, leaving 15 bases between them. Here the CDR3 DNA reads TGTGCCATCAGTGGACTAGTGGGTGTTGACACCGGGGAGCTGTTTTTT. Its protein is CAISGLVGVDTGELFF.

The CDR3 bases are TGTGCCACCAGCAGAGATCTCGGGCTAGCGGGAATAGATACGCAGTATTTT. It specifies CATSRDLGLAGIDTQYF. The chain carries TRBV15 and TRBJ2-3; 9 bases are shared with TRBD2. The CDR3 runs to 17 residues. Germline lookup yields CDR1 LNHNV and CDR2 YYDKDF (reference sequence). Trimming cost V 0 bases and J 5 bases; bases outside gene matches: 9.

The rearrangement links TRBV5-1 to TRBJ1-1, with D unresolved. With 0 bases removed from V and 5 bases from J, the gap between germline ends came to 17 bases. From germline, CDR1 is SGHRS and CDR2 YFSETQ. The CDR3 is made up of 16 amino acids. The CDR3 DNA reads TGCGCCAGCAGCTTGGATGGGGAGGCCACCCAAACTGAAGCTTTCTTT. It codes for CASSLDGEATQTEAFF.

This clone was seen more than once but under ten times. The V call is TRBV7-3, the J call TRBJ1-2; D possibly corresponds to TRBD1 (6 bases). Germline-derived CDR1 and CDR2 are SGHTA and FQGTGA. The CDR3 is made up of 13 amino acids. Trimming stripped 5 bases from V and 6 bases from J, with 13 bases between. The CDR3 DNA sequence: TGTGCCAGCAGCCTTAACAGGGACAATGGCTACACCTTC. This gives the protein CASSLNRDNGYTF.

The chain links TRBV11-2 to TRBJ2-1; 11 bases match TRBD2. The J segment lost 0 bases and the V segment lost 3 bases, leaving 4 bases of the junction unmatched. Germline lookup yields CDR1 SGHAT and CDR2 FQNNGV. This CDR3 contains 17 residues. CDR3 bases: TGTGCCAGCAGCTTTAGCGGGAGGGGAAGCTCCTACAATGAGCAGTTCTTC. Translation: CASSFSGRGSSYNEQFF.

CDR3 DNA: TGTGCCAGTAGTACCGGGGGGGGGACCCAGCCCCAGCATTTT. This codes for CASSTGGGTQPQHF. This chain links TRBV19 with TRBJ1-5, with D tentatively TRBD1 (5 bases). This CDR3 contains 14 residues. The V gene lost 4 bases and the J gene lost 7 bases, with 14 bases spanning the gap. Germline V gene data show CDR1 as LNHDA and CDR2 as SQIVND (reference sequence).

V gene TRBV6-4 combines with J gene TRBJ1-2; D may be TRBD1 (6 bases). This CDR3 contains 13 residues. Looked up from germline, CDR1 is MRHNA and CDR2 is SNTAGT. V was clipped by 6 bases and J by 4 bases, with 12 bases between them. CDR3 in amino acids: CASSRTGTYGYTF. The CDR3 DNA reads as TGTGCCAGCAGCCGCACAGGGACCTATGGCTACACCTTC.

This sequence joins TRBV7-9 and TRBJ2-1, with 8 positions matching TRBD1. CDR1 and CDR2 from the germline V gene are SEHNR and FQNEAQ (reference sequence). V gave up 5 bases and J gave up 9 bases; unmatched junction bases: 12. The CDR3 runs 15 residues. The CDR3, as DNA: TGTGCCAGCAGCACCCGGAGGACAGGGAGTCCTGAGCAGTTCTTC. It specifies CASSTRRTGSPEQFF.

V and J are TRBV4-1 and TRBJ2-7; 9 nucleotides align to TRBD1. CDR1 is MGHRA and CDR2 is YSYEKL in the germline V gene. The CDR3 covers 15 residues. V gave up 5 bases and J gave up 3 bases; unmatched junction bases: 8. The CDR3 here is CASSTPGQGFYEQYF. In DNA form, the CDR3 reads TGCGCCAGCAGCACACCGGGACAGGGCTTCTACGAGCAGTACTTC.

The chain has TRBV18 and TRBJ2-5; D might be TRBD2 (6 bases). The CDR3 runs to 14 residues. Trimming cost V 3 bases and J 5 bases, with 13 bases left between them. Germline-derived CDR1 and CDR2 are KGHSH and LQKENI. CDR3 in DNA: TGTGCCAGCTCACCGACTAGGACGACGGAGACCCAGTACTTC. Its protein product is CASSPTRTTETQYF.

In nucleotides, the CDR3 is TGTGCCAGCAGTGGGTACTCGGGACAGGGTATCAGGGGCACTGAAGCTTTCTTT. It is translated as CASSGYSGQGIRGTEAFF. The gene calls are TRBV2 and TRBJ1-1; 9 positions agree with TRBD1. This CDR3 has 18 residues. CDR1 is SNHLY and CDR2 is FYNNEI in the germline V gene. With 4 bases clipped from V and 4 bases from J, the junction kept 16 bases outside the gene matches.

The chain joins TRBV14 to TRBJ2-5; TRBD1 agrees at 7 bases. V trimming: 2 bases; J trimming: 1 base; junction bases outside the gene matches: 4. The CDR3 has 15 amino acids. CDR1 is SGHDN and CDR2 is FVKESK in the germline V gene. CDR3 bases: TGTGCCAGCAGCCAACGACAGGGCCTCCAAGAGACCCAGTACTTC. This sequence encodes CASSQRQGLQETQYF.

The chain has TRBV15 and TRBJ2-1; D is possibly TRBD2 (6 bases). The CDR3 length is 13 residues. The V and J ends lost 3 bases and 7 bases respectively, with 10 bases between them. Germline values: CDR1 LNHNV, CDR2 YYDKDF (reference sequence). The CDR3 reads CATSRAGRNEQFF. The CDR3, as DNA: TGTGCCACCAGCAGGGCAGGGAGGAATGAGCAGTTCTTC.

The chain carries TRBV27 and TRBJ2-7, with 9 bases identical to TRBD1. V lost 8 bases and J lost 5; bases outside the gene matches: 7. The CDR3 consists of 13 residues. The germline gives CDR1 MNHEY, CDR2 SMNVEV (reference sequence). This CDR3 is CASLRDRVHEQYF. In DNA form, the CDR3 reads TGTGCCAGCCTCCGGGACAGGGTCCACGAGCAGTACTTC.

J is TRBJ2-7 and V is TRBV10-3; D perhaps matches TRBD1 (5 bases). Germline loops: CDR1 ENHRY, CDR2 SYGVKD. CDR3 length equals 14 residues. Trimming removed 0 bases at V and 6 bases at J, with 12 bases between. In DNA form, the CDR3 reads TGTGCCATCAGTGAGTCGAACAGGATGGGCGAGCAGTACTTC. Translation: CAISESNRMGEQYF.

The V gene is TRBV29-1, the J gene TRBJ2-2; the D gene is possibly TRBD2 (5 bases). Germline loops: CDR1 SQVTM, CDR2 ANQGSEA. The V and J ends lost 4 bases and 4 bases respectively, with 10 bases between them. The length of the CDR3 is 13 residues. DNA for the CDR3: TGCAGCGTTGGTAGCGCTAGCACCGGGGAGCTGTTTTTT. It encodes CSVGSASTGELFF.

The chain recombines TRBV28 with TRBJ1-2; D uncertain. V was pared by 7 bases and J by 4 bases, with 19 bases between. Germline V CDR1 and CDR2: MDHEN, SYDVKM. This CDR3 spans 15 amino acids. CDR3 in DNA: TGTGCCAGCAACCCTGGAGGGAGGATGGGCTATGGCTACACCTTC. Protein: CASNPGGRMGYGYTF.

The chain is built from TRBV5-1 and TRBJ1-4; no clear D. The germline V gene has CDR1 SGHRS and CDR2 YFSETQ. Trimming shortened V by 3 bases and J by 4 bases, and 10 bases separated the two germline ends. This CDR3 has 14 residues. CDR3 amino acids: CASSSDGLNEKLFF. In DNA, the CDR3 is TGCGCCAGCAGCTCGGACGGACTTAATGAAAAACTGTTTTTT.

The rearrangement uses TRBV6-6 and TRBJ2-7, with 10 nucleotides matching TRBD1. Germline CDR1 is MNHNY and CDR2 is SVGAGI (reference sequence). The CDR3 has 16 amino acids. Unmatched junction bases numbered 6, after V lost 4 bases and J lost 0 bases. The CDR3 nucleotides read TGTGCCAGCAGTTCCCCGGGACAGGGGAGCTCCTACGAGCAGTACTTC. It encodes CASSSPGQGSSYEQYF.

The chain employs TRBV11-2 and TRBJ2-7; 7 bases map to TRBD1. After removal of 5 bases from V and 3 bases from J, the junction contained 10 bases not matched to a gene. The V gene's germline CDR1 is SGHAT and CDR2 FQNNGV. CDR3 length: 15 residues. The CDR3 protein is CASSPLTGQSYEQYF. In DNA form, the CDR3 reads TGTGCCAGCAGCCCCCTAACGGGACAGAGCTACGAGCAGTACTTC.

The V gene is TRBV7-9, the J gene TRBJ2-1, with 7 bases that match TRBD2. Germline CDR1 is SEHNR and CDR2 is FQNEAQ (reference sequence). J was trimmed by 0 bases and V by 2 bases; bases with no gene match: 4. The length of the CDR3 is 16 residues. CDR3 in DNA: TGTGCCAGCAGCTTAAGGTGGGAGGGCTCCTACAATGAGCAGTTCTTC. Its protein product is CASSLRWEGSYNEQFF. Complete variable domain (other parts from reference TRBV7-9 and TRBJ2-1): DTGVSQNPRHKITKRGQNVTFRCDPISEHNRLYWYRQTLGQGPEFLTYFQNEAQLEKSRLLSDRFSAERPKGSFSTLEIQRTEQGDSAMYLCASSLRWEGSYNEQFFGPGTRLTVL.